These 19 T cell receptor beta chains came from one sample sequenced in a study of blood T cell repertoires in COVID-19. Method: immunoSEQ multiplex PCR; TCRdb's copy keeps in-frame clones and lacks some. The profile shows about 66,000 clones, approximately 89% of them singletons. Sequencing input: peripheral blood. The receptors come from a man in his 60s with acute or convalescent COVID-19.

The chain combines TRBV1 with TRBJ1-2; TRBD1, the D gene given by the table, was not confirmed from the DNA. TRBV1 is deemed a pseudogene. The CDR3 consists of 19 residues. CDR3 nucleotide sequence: TGCACCAGCAGCCCGGGACAGGGATTTTATCGGAAACTGTCGGCTGGCTACACCTTC. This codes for CTSSPGQGFYRKLSAGYTF.

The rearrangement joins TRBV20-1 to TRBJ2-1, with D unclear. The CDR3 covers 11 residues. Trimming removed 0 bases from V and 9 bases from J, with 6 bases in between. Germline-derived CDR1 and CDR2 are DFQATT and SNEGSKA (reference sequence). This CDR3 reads CSARERTEQFF. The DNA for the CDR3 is TGCAGTGCTAGAGAGCGAACTGAGCAGTTCTTC.

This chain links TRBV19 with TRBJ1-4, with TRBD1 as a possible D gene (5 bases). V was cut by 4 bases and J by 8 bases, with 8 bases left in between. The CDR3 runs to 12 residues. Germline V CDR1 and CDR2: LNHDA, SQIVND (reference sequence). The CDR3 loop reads CASSTRGEKLFF. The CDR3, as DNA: TGTGCCAGTAGTACGCGGGGGGAAAAACTGTTTTTT.

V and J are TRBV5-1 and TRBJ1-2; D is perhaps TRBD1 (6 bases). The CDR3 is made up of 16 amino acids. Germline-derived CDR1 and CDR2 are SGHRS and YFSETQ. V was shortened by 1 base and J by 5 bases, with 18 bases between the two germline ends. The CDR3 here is CASSLLPSAGEYGYTF. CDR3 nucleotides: TGCGCCAGCAGCTTGTTACCCTCCGCAGGGGAGTATGGCTACACCTTC.

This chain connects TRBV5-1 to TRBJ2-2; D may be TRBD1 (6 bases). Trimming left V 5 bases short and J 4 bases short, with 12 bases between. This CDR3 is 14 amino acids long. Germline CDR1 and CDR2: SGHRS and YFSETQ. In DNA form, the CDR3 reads TGCGCCAGCAGGGGAGTGGGGGCCACCGGGGAGCTGTTTTTT. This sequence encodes CASRGVGATGELFF.

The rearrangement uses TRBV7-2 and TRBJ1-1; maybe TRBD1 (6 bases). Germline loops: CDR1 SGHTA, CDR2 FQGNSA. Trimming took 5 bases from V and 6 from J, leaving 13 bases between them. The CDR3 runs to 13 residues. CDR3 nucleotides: TGTGCCAGCAGCGCGGACAGATTAGCTGAAGCTTTCTTT. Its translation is CASSADRLAEAFF.

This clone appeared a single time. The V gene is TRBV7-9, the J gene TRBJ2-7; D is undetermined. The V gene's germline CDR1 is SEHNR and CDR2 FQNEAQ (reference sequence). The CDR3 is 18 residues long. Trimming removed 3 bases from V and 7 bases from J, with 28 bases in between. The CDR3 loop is CASSFAPNLRVQNSEQYF. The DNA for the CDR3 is TGTGCCAGCAGCTTTGCCCCCAATCTCCGGGTCCAAAACTCTGAGCAGTACTTC.

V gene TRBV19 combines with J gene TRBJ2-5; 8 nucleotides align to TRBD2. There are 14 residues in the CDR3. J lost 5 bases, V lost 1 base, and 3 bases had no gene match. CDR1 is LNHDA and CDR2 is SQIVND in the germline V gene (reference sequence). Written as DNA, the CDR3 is TGTGCCAGTAGTATAGCGGGGGGGCCGGAGACCCAGTACTTC. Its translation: CASSIAGGPETQYF.

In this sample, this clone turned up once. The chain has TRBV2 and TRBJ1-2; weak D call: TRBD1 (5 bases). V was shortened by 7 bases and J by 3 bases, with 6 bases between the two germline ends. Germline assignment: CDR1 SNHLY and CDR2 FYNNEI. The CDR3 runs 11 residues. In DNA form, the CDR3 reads TGTGCCAGCACCAGGGACTATGGCTACACCTTC. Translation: CASTRDYGYTF.

This chain's CDR3 is CASRILPGQGAGEQYF. The CDR3 DNA reads as TGTGCCAGCAGGATTTTACCGGGACAGGGGGCTGGCGAGCAGTACTTC. This rearrangement joins TRBV27 to TRBJ2-7; TRBD1 aligns across 12 bases. The J segment lost 6 bases and the V segment lost 6 bases, leaving 12 bases of the junction unmatched. This CDR3 has 16 amino acids. Germline CDR1 reads MNHEY; CDR2 reads SMNVEV (reference sequence).

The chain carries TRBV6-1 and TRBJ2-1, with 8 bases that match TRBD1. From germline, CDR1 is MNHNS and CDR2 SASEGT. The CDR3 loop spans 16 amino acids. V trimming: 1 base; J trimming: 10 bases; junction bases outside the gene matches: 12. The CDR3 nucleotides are TGTGCCAGCAGTGAAGAGTGGGACAGGCGAAAAGGAGAGCAGTTCTTC. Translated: CASSEEWDRRKGEQFF.

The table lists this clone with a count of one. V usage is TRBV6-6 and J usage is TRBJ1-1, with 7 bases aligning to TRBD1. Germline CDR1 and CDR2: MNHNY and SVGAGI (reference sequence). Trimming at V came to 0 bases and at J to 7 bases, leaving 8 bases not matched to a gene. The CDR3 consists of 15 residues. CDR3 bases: TGTGCCAGCAGTTACTCGATGACCCAGGGGGTTGAAGCTTTCTTT. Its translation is CASSYSMTQGVEAFF.

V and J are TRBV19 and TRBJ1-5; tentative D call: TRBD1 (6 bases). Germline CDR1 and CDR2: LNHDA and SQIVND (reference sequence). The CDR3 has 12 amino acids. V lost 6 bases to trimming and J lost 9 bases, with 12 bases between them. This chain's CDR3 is CASRTGLVPQHF. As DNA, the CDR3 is TGTGCCAGTAGGACAGGTTTGGTGCCCCAGCATTTT.

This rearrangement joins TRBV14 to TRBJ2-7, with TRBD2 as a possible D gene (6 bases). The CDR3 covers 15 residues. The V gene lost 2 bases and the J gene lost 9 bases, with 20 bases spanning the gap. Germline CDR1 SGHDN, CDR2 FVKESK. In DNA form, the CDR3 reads TGTGCCAGCAGCCAATATAAAAGGGACTCCTCGGGGCAGTACTTC. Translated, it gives CASSQYKRDSSGQYF.

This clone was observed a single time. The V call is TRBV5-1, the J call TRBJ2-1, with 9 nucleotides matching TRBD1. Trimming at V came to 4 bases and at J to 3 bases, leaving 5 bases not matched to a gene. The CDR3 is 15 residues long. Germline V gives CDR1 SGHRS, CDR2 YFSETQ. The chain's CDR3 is CASSPGQGLYNEQFF. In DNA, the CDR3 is TGCGCCAGCAGCCCGGGACAGGGTCTCTACAATGAGCAGTTCTTC.

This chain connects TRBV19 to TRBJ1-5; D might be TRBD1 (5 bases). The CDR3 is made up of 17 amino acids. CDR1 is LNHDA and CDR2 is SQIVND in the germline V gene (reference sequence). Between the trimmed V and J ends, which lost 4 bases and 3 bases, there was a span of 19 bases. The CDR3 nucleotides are TGTGCCAGTAGTAACAACTGGGACTTCATTAACAATCAGCCCCAGCATTTT. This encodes CASSNNWDFINNQPQHF.

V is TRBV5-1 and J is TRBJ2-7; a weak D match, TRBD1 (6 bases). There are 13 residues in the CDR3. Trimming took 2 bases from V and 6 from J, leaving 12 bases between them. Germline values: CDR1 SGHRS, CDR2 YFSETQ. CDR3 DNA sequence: TGCGCCAGCAGCTTCGGGGACATTTCCGAGCAGTACTTC. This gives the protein CASSFGDISEQYF.

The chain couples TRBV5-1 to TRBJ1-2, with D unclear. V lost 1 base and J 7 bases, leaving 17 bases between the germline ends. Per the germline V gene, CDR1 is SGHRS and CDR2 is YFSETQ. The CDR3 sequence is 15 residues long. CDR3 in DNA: TGCGCCAGCAGCTTGTGGACCCGGGGAGCTAGTGGCTACACCTTC. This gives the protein CASSLWTRGASGYTF.

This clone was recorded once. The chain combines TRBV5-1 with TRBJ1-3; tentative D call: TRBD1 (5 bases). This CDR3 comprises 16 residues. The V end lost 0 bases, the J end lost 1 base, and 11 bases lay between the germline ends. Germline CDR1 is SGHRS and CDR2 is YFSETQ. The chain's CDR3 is CASSLGGLSSGNTIYF. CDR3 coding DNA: TGCGCCAGCAGCTTGGGGGGCTTGAGTTCTGGAAACACCATATATTTT.